These T cell receptor beta chains were read from a single sample in a study of PD-1 blockade in classical Hodgkin lymphoma. The assay was immunoSEQ multiplex PCR, and TCRdb's table has in-frame clones only and misses some. Here the sample spans 11,000 to 15,000 clones, about 80% being singletons. Sequences were derived from peripheral blood mononuclear cells (PBMCs), sampled at baseline. Receptor source: a human donor with classical Hodgkin lymphoma. The conserved cysteine and the conserved F or W are not part of the CDR3 here. Expanded clones are given a class, and other clones once, few, many or no size at all.

j_call v_call clone_size cdr3_length cdr3_aa
TRBJ2-5 TRBV13 NA 12 ASSLGRTSETQY
TRBJ1-2 TRBV2 NA 10 ASSGEGRGYT
TRBJ2-7 TRBV7-8 NA 14 ASSLVGGGGGYEQY
TRBJ2-7 TRBV5-1 NA 10 ASSEPGGEQY
TRBJ2-6 TRBV4-1 NA 12 ASSQMTGANVLT
TRBJ2-5 TRBV7-3 NA 12 ASSSQQGIETQY
TRBJ1-2 TRBV18 NA 15 ASSPIVRTGVNYGYT
TRBJ1-6 TRBV4-3 once 13 ASSQGEFWNSPLH
TRBJ2-7 TRBV9 NA 12 ASSPHSGLGEQY
TRBJ2-5 TRBV18 few 13 ASSLGQGTGETQY
TRBJ1-1 TRBV5-5 NA 11 ASSVQGGTEAF
TRBJ1-2 TRBV6-6 NA 9 ASKSDTGYT
TRBJ1-1 TRBV10-3 NA 12 AISVKPGGTEAF
TRBJ2-5 TRBV18 NA 11 ASSHRQTETQY
TRBJ2-5 TRBV7-2 NA 11 ASSRTGGETQY
TRBJ2-1 TRBV4-2 NA 13 ASSRDRGTYNEQF
TRBJ2-3 TRBV4-2 NA 13 ASSQVAGEPDTQY
TRBJ2-5 TRBV29-1 NA 12 SVEVGSSQETQY
TRBJ2-5 TRBV4-1 NA 14 ASSQYGGAYQETQY
TRBJ2-2 TRBV4-1 NA 14 ASSQVRGSRGGELF
TRBJ2-1 TRBV2 NA 9 ASTIYNEQF
TRBJ2-5 TRBV28 NA 11 ASSLMGQETQY
TRBJ2-5 TRBV28 NA 13 ASRPDRGGQETQY
TRBJ1-3 TRBV7-2 NA 12 ASSPTGFGNTIY
TRBJ2-1 TRBV5-8 NA 13 ASSRFGGRRNEQF
TRBJ2-3 TRBV4-2 once 12 ASSPSLPELTQY
TRBJ1-4 TRBV28 NA 12 ASSFAGLNEKLF
TRBJ2-7 TRBV6-1 NA 12 ASSGGLWDYEQY
TRBJ1-2 TRBV7-2 NA 12 ASSLGREGYGYT
TRBJ2-5 TRBV4-3 NA 13 ASSQQGVGPETQY
TRBJ2-7 TRBV27 NA 10 ASSAIGYEQY
TRBJ2-1 TRBV28 NA 14 ASSGGLRSSYNEQF
TRBJ1-1 TRBV6-1 NA 12 ASSERAGGRGAF
TRBJ2-1 TRBV19 NA 10 ASSLHPNEQF
TRBJ2-7 TRBV6-1 NA 12 ASSLDRGLYEQY
TRBJ2-3 TRBV7-9 NA 13 ASSLLAGGTDTQY
TRBJ1-5 TRBV27 NA 15 ASSLLGQGARGQPQH
TRBJ1-1 TRBV5-8 NA 10 ASSFLKTEAF
TRBJ2-5 TRBV5-4 once 10 ASSPGGETQY